By share of the sample, the clone carrying this TCR beta chain is medium-sized (0.01 to 0.1%). Its target is unknown. Germline CDR1 and CDR2: SGDLS and YYNGEE. This CDR3 is 13 amino acids long. V lost 7 bases and J 5 bases, leaving 16 bases between the germline ends. The sample comes from a study of T cells in localized non-small cell lung cancer. The study, taken as a whole, reports: Higher T cell density in the blood was associated with longer overall survival, whereas higher adjacent-lung clonality associated with shorter survival. Median detection of top 100 tumor clones in adjacent lung was 55 to 60 clones. Exceeding tumor, uninvolved adjacent lung had the highest T cell clonality.

Sequenced by immunoSEQ multiplex PCR; TCRdb stores in-frame clones only, minus some. The sample includes approximately 4,500 clones, around 30% of them seen just once. This sequence was found in a male donor aged 60 or over with stage I lung adenocarcinoma. This sequence joins TRBV9 and TRBJ2-7; D perhaps matches TRBD2 (5 bases). Sequences were derived from lung tumor tissue, sampled before any cancer treatment. The CDR3 loop reads CASVLASLNEQYF. Written as DNA, the CDR3 is TGTGCCAGCGTACTGGCTAGCTTAAACGAGCAGTACTTC.